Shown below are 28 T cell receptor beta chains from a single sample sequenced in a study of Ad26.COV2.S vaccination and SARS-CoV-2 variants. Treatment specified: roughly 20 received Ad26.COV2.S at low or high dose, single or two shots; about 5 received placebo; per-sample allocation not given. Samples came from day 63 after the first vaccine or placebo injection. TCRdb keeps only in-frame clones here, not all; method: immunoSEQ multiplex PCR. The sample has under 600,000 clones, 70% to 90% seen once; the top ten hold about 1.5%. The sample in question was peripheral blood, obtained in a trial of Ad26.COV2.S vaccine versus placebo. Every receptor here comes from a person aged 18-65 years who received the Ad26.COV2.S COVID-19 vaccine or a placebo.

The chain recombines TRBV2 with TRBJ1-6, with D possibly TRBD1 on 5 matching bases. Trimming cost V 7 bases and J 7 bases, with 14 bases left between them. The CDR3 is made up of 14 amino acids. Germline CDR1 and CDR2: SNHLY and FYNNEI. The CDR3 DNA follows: TGTGCCAGCAACGGAAGGGGACGAAATTCACCCCTCCACTTT. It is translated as CASNGRGRNSPLHF.

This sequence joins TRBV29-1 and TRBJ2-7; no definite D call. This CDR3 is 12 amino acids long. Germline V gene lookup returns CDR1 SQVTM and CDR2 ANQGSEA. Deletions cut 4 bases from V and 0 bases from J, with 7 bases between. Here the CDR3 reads CSVGGTSYEQYF. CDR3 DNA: TGCAGCGTTGGAGGCACCTCCTACGAGCAGTACTTC.

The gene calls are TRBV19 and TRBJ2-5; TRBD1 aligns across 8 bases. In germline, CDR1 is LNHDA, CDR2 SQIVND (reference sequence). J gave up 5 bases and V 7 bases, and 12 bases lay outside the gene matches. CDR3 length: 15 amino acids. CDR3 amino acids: CASTPRAGGGETQYF. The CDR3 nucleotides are TGTGCCAGTACCCCGCGGGCAGGGGGCGGGGAGACCCAGTACTTC.

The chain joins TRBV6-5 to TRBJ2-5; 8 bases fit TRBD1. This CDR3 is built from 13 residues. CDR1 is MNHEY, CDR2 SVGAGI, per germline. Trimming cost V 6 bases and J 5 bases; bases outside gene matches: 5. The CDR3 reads CASRKDRDETQYF. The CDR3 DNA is TGTGCCAGCAGGAAGGACAGGGACGAGACCCAGTACTTC.

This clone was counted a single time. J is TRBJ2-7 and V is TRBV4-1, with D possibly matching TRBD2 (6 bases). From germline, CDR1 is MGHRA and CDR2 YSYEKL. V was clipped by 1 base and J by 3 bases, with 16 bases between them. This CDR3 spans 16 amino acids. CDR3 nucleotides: TGCGCCAGCAGCCAAGTATTCGGGGAGGCGGGCTACGAGCAGTACTTC. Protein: CASSQVFGEAGYEQYF.

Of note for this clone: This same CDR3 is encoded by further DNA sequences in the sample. The CDR3 DNA follows: TGTGCCAGCAGTTATAGCGGCGGAAGCTCCTACGAGCAGTACTTC. Protein: CASSYSGGSSYEQYF. The chain combines TRBV6-5 with TRBJ2-7; the D gene is possibly TRBD2 (6 bases). The CDR3 spans 15 residues. V was pared by 3 bases and J by 0 bases, with 12 bases between. Germline V gene data show CDR1 as MNHEY and CDR2 as SVGAGI.

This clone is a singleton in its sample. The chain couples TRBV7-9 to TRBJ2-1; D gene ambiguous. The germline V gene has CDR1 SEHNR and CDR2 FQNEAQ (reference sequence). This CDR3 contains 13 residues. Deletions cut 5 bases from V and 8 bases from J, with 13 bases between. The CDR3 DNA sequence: TGTGCCAGCAGCCGACTTGGCGTGCATGAGCAGTTCTTC. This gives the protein CASSRLGVHEQFF.

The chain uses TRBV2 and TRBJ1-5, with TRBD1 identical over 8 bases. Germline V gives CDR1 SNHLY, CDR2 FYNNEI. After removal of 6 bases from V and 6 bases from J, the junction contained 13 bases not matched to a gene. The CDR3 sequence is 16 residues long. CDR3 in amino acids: CASSEQGVGISQPQHF. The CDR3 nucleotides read TGTGCCAGCAGCGAACAGGGGGTTGGTATTAGTCAGCCCCAGCATTTT. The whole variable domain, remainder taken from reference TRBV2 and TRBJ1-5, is EPEVTQTPSHQVTQMGQEVILRCVPISNHLYFYWYRQILGQKVEFLVSFYNNEISEKSEIFDDQFSVERPDGSNFTLKIRSTKLEDSAMYFCASSEQGVGISQPQHFGDGTRLSIL.

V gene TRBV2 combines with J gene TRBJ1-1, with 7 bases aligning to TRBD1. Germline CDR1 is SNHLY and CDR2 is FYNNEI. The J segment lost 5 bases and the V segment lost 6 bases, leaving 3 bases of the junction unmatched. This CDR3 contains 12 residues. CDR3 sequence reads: CASRTGETEAFF. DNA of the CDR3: TGTGCCAGCAGAACAGGGGAGACTGAAGCTTTCTTT.

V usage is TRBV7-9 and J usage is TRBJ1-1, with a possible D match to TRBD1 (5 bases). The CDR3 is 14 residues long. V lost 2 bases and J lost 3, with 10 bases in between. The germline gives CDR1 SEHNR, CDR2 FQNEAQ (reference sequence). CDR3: CASSLIRGDTEAFF. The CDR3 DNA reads TGTGCCAGCAGCTTAATTAGGGGTGACACTGAAGCTTTCTTT. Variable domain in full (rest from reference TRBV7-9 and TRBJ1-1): DTGVSQNPRHKITKRGQNVTFRCDPISEHNRLYWYRQTLGQGPEFLTYFQNEAQLEKSRLLSDRFSAERPKGSFSTLEIQRTEQGDSAMYLCASSLIRGDTEAFFGQGTRLTVV.

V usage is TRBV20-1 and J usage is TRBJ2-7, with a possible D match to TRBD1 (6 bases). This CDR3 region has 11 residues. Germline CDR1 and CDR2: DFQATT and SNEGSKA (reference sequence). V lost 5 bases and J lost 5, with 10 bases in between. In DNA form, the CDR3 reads TGCAGTGCTGCACAGGGCCACGAGCAGTACTTC. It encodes CSAAQGHEQYF.

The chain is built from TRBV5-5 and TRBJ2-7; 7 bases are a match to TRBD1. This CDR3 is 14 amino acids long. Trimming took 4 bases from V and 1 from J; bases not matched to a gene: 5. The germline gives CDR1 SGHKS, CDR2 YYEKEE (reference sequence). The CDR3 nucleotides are TGTGCCAGCAGCGTGGAGACAGGGTCCTACGAGCAGTACTTC. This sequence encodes CASSVETGSYEQYF.

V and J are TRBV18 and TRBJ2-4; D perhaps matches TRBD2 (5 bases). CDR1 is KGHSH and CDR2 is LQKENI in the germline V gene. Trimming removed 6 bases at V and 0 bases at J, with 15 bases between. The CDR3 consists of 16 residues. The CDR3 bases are TGTGCCAGCTCTGCTCGGGGTTCACTAGCCAAAAACATTCAGTACTTC. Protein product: CASSARGSLAKNIQYF.

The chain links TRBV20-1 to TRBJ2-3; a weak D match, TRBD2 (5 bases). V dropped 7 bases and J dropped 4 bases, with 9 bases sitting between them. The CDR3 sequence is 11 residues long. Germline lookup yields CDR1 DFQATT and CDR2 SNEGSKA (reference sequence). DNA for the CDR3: TGCAGTGTGTCGAGGGCAGATACGCAGTATTTT. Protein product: CSVSRADTQYF.

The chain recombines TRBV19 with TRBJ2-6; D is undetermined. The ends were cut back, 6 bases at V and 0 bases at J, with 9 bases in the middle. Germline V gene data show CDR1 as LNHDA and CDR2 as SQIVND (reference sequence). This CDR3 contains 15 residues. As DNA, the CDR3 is TGTGCCAGTAGCCTCATACCCTCTGGGGCCAACGTCCTGACTTTC. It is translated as CASSLIPSGANVLTF.

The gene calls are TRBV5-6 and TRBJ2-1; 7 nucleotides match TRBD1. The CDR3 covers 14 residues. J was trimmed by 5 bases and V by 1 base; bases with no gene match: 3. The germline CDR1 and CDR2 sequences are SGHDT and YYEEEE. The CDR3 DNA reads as TGTGCCAGCAGCTTGACAGGGGTCCACAATGAGCAGTTCTTC. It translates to CASSLTGVHNEQFF.

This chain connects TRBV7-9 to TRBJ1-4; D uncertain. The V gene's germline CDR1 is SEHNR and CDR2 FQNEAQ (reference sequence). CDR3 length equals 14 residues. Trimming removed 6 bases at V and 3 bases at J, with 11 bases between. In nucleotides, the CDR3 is TGTGCCAGCAGTCCAGGAGGTTCTAATGAAAAACTGTTTTTT. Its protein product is CASSPGGSNEKLFF.

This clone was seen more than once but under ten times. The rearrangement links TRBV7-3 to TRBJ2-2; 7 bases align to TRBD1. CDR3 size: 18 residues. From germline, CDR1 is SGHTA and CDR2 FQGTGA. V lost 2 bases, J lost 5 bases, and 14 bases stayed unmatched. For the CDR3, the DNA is TGTGCCAGCAGCTTACGGTTGTACGGACAGGAAGAAACCGGGGAGCTGTTTTTT. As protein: CASSLRLYGQEETGELFF.

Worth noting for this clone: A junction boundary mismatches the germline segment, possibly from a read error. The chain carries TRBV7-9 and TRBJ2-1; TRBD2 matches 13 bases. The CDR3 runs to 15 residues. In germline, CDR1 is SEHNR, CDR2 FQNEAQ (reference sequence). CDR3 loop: CASNLLAGGRNEQFF. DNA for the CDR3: TGTGCCAGCAACTTACTAGCGGGAGGGCGCAATGAGCAGTTCTTC.

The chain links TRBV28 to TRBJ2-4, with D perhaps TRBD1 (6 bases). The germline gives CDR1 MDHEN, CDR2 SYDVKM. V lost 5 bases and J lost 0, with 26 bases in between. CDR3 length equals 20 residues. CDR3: CASSRRDNGGPQLAKNIQYF. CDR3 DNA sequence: TGTGCCAGCAGTCGTCGGGACAATGGGGGCCCCCAACTAGCCAAAAACATTCAGTACTTC.

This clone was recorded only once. CDR3 loop: CASSMGGRLGNQPQHF. The DNA for the CDR3 is TGTGCCAGTAGTATGGGGGGCAGGTTGGGCAATCAGCCCCAGCATTTT. The chain carries TRBV19 and TRBJ1-5, with a possible D match to TRBD1 (6 bases). The CDR3 sequence is 16 residues long. V shed 3 bases and J shed 2 bases, with 14 bases lying between them. The germline V gene encodes CDR1 LNHDA and CDR2 SQIVND (reference sequence).

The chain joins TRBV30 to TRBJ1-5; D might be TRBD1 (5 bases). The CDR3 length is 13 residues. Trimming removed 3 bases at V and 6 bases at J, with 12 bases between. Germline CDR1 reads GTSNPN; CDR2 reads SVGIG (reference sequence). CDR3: CAWRGGGGQPQHF. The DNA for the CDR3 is TGTGCCTGGAGAGGTGGGGGAGGTCAGCCCCAGCATTTT.

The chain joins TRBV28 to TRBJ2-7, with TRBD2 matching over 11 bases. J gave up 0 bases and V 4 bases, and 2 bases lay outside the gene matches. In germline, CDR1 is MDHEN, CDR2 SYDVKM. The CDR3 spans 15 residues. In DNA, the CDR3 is TGTGCCAGCAGTTCACTAGCGGGAGCCTCCTACGAGCAGTACTTC. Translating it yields CASSSLAGASYEQYF.

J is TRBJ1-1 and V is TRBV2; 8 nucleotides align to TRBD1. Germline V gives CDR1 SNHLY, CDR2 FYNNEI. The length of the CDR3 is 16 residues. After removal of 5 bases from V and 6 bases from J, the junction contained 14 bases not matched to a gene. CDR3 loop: CASSQRTTGGVPEAFF. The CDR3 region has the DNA TGTGCCAGCAGTCAACGGACCACAGGGGGGGTCCCTGAAGCTTTCTTT.

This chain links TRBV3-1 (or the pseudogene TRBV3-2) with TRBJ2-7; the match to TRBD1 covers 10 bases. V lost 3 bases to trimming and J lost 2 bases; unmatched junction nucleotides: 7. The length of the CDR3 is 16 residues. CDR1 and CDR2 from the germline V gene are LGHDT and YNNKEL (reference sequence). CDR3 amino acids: CASSQMTGTGAYEQYF. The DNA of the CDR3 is TGTGCCAGCAGCCAGATGACCGGGACAGGGGCCTACGAGCAGTACTTC.

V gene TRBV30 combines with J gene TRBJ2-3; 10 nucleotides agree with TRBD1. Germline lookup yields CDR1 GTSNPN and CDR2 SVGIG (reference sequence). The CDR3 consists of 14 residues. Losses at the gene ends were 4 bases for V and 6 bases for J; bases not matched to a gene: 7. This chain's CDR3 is CAWTPGQGWDTQYF. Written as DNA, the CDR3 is TGTGCCTGGACTCCGGGACAGGGGTGGGATACGCAGTATTTT.

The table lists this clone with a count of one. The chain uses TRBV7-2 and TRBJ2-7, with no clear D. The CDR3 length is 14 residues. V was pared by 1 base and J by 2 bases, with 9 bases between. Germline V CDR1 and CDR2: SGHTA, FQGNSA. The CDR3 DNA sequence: TGTGCCAGCAGCTTAGAATGGGATACCTACGAGCAGTACTTC. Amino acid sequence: CASSLEWDTYEQYF.

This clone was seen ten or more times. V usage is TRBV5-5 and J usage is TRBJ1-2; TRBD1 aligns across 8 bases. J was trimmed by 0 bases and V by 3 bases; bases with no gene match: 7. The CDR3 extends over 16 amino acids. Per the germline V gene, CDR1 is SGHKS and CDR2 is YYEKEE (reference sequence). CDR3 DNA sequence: TGTGCCAGCAGCTCCGGGACAGGACGTCCTAACTATGGCTACACCTTC. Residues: CASSSGTGRPNYGYTF.